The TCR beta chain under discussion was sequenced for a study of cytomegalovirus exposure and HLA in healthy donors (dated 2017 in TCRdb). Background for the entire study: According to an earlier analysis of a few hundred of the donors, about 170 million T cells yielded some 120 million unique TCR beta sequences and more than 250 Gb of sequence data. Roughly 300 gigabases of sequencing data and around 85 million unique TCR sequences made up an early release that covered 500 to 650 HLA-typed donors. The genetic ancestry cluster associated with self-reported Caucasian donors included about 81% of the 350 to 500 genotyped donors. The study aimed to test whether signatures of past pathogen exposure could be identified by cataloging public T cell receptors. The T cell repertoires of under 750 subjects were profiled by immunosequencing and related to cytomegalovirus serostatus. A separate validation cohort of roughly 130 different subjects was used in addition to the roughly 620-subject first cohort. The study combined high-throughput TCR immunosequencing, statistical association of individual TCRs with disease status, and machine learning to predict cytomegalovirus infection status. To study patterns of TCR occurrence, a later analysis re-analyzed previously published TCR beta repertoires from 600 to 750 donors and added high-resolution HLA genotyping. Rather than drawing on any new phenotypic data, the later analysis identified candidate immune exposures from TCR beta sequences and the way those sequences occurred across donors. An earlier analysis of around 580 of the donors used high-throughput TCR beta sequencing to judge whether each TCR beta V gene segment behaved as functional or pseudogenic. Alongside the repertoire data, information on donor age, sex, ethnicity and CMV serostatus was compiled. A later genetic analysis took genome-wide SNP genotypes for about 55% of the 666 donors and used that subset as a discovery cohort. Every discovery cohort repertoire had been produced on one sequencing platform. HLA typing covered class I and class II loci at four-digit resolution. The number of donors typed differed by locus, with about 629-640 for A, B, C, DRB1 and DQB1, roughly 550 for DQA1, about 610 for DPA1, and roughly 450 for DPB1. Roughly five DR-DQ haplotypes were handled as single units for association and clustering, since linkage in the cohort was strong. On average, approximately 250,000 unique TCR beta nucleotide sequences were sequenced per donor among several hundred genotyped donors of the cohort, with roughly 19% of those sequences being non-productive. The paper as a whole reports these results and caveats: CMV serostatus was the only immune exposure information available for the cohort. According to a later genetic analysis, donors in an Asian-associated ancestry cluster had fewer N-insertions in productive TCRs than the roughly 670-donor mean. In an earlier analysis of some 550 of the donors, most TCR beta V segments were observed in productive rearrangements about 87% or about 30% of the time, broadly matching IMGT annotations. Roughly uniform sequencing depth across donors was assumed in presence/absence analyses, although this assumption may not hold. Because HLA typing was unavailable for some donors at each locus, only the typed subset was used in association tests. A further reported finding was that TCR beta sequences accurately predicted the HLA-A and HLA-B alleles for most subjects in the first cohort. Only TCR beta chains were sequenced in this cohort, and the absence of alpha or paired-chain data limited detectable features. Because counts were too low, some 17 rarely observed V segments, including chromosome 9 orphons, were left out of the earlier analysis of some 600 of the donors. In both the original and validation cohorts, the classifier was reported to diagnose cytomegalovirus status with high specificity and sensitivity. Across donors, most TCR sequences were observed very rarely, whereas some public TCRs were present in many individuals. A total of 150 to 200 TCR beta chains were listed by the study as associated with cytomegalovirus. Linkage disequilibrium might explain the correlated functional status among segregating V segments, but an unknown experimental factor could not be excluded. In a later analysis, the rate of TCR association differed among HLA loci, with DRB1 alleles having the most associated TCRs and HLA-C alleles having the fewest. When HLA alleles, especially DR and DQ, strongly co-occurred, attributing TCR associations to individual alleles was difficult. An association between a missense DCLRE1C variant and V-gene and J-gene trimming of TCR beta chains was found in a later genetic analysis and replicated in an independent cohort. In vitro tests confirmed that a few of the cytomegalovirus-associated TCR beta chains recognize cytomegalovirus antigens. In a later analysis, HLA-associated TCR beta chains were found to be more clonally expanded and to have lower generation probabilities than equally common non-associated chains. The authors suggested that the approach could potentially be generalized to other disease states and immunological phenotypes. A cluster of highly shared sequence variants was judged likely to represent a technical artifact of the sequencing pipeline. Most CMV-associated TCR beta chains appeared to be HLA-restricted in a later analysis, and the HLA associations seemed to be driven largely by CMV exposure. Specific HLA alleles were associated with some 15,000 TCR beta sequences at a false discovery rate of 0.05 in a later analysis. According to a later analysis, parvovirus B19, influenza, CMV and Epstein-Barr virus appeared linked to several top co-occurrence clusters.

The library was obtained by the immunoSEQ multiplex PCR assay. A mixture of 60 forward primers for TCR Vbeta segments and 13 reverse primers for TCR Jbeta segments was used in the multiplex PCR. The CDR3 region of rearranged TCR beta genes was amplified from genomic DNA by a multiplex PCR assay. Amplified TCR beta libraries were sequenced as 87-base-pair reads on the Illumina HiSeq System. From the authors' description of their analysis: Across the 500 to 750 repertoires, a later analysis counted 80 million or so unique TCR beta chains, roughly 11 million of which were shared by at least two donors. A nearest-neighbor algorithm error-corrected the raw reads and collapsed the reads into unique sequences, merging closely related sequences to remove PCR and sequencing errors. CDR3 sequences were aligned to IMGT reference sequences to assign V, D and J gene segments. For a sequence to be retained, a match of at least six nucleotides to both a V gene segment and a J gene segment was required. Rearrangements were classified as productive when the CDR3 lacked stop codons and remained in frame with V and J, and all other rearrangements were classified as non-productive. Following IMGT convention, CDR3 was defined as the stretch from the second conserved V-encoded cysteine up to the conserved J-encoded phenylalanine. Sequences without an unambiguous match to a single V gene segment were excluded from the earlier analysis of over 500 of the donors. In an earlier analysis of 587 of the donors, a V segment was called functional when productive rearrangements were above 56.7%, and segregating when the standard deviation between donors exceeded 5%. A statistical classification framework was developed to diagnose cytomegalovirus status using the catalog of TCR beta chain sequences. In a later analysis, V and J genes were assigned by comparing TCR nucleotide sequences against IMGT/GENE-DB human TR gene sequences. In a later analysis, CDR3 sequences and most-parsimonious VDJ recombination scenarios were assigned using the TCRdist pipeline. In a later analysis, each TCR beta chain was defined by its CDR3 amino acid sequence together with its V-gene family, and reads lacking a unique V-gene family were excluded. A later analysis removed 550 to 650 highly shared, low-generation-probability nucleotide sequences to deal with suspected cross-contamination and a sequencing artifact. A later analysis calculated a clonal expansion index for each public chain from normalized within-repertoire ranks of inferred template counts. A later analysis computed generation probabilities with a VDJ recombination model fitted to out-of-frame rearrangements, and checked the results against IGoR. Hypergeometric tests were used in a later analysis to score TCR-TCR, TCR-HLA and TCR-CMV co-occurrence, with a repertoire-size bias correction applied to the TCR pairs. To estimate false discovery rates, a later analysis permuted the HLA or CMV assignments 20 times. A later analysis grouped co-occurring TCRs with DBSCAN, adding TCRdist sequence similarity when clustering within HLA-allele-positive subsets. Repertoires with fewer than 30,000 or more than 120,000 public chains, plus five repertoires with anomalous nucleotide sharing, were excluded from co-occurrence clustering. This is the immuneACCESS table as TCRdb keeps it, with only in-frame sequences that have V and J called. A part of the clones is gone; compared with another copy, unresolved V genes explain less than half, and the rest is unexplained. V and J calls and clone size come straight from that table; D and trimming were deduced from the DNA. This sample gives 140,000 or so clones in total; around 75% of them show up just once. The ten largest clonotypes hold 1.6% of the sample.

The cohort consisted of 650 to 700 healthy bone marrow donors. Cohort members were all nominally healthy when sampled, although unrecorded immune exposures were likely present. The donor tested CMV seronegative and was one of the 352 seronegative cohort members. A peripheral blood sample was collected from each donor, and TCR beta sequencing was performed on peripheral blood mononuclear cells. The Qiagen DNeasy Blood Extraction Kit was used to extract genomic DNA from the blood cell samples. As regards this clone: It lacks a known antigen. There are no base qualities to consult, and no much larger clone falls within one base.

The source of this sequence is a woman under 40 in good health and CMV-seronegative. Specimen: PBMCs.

The CDR3 reads CASTRTGSGGYTF. The sequenced DNA: TGTGCCAGCACTAGGACAGGGTCCGGTGGCTACACCTTC. The chain links TRBV28 with TRBJ1-2, and TRBD1 matches 8 of the central bases. The germline V end is reduced by 7 bases and the J end by 7 bases; junction bases left unmatched: 8. CDR1 and CDR2, per the germline V gene, are MDHEN and SYDVKM. From the cysteine up to the phenylalanine, the CDR3 has a length of 13 residues. Only CDR3 DNA is held: 39 bases, read in frame from base 1.